This T cell receptor (beta chain) stems from a study of cytomegalovirus exposure and HLA in healthy donors. Study summary: An early data release held tens of millions of unique TCRs from HLA-typed donors. Study-wide findings and caveats: In a later analysis, specific HLA alleles were associated with around 17,000 TCR beta sequences at a 0.05 false discovery rate.

The CDR3 spans 15 residues. Looked up from germline, CDR1 is SGHTA and CDR2 is FQGNSA. Trimming cost V 1 base and J 2 bases; bases outside gene matches: 3. About this clone: Its antigen is not identified.

Vbeta (60) and Jbeta (13) primers were used in the PCR. Clones were read by immunoSEQ multiplex PCR, and TCRdb kept only the in-frame ones, dropping some. The profile shows some 130,000 clones, roughly four fifths of them singletons. The sequenced sample was PBMCs. The sequence was obtained from a male donor in good health and CMV-seropositive. This chain links TRBV7-2 with TRBJ2-7, with 9 nucleotides matching TRBD2. For the CDR3, the DNA is TGTGCCAGCAGCTTAGGGATAGCGGGGGCCTACGAGCAGTACTTC. This translates into CASSLGIAGAYEQYF.